The next 22 T cell receptor beta chains were all read from a single sample in a study of post-analysis software for immune sequencing data (dated by TCRdb to the mid-2010s). The library came from PCR. These reads were obtained on an Illumina HiSeq 2500. To reduce PCR and sequencing biases, unique molecular identifiers were built into the TCR beta cDNA libraries. TCRdb took the public reads, trimmed them with fastp at Q25, ran MiXCR for clone calling and kept in-frame beta chains. Every entry covers one CDR3 protein and lists the most common genes and DNA from its rows. The sample table holds hundreds of thousands of distinct CDR3 sequences, of which nearly 45% were seen once. Jointly, the top ten make up 12% of the sample. Paper-wide results and their limitations: Significantly higher frequencies in patients than in controls were found for a handful of TRBV segments, including TRBV5-6, TRBV5-1 and TRBV20-1.

These receptors' antigens are unknown. The sequenced material came from blood. These receptors originate from a girl aged 5 to 17 with multiple sclerosis.

A few counts support this clonotype. V gene TRBV7-3 combines with J gene TRBJ2-5; D unclear. This CDR3 is 13 amino acids long. Deletions cut 5 bases from V and 4 bases from J, with 11 bases between. Germline CDR1 and CDR2: SGHTA and FQGTGA. In nucleotides, the CDR3 is TGTGCCAGCAGCCGGAGACCGGGAGAGACCCAGTACTTC. Its translation is CASSRRPGETQYF.

This clonotype has only a few counts. The V and J genes are TRBV3-1 and TRBJ2-1; 9 bases fit TRBD1. With 6 bases clipped from V and 5 bases from J, the junction kept 8 bases outside the gene matches. The CDR3 length is 15 residues. The germline V gene encodes CDR1 LGHDT and CDR2 YNNKEL (reference sequence). CDR3 sequence (DNA): TGTGCCAGCAGACCCGGACAGGGGAGCGACAATGAGCAGTTCTTC. Protein sequence: CASRPGQGSDNEQFF.

The chain uses TRBV2 and TRBJ1-2; TRBD1 agrees at 12 bases. In germline, CDR1 is SNHLY, CDR2 FYNNEI. This CDR3 comprises 16 residues. V dropped 7 bases and J dropped 3; count of bases not matched to a gene: 9. The CDR3 sequence: CASKGQGAFRDYGYTF. The DNA of the CDR3 is TGTGCCAGCAAGGGACAGGGGGCTTTTCGGGACTATGGCTACACCTTC.

The chain is built from TRBV20-1 and TRBJ2-7; D gene uncertain. The DNA end lines up better with TRBJ2-5; the J call may be wrong. This CDR3 has 13 residues. The germline V gene has CDR1 DFQATT and CDR2 SNEGSKA (reference sequence). The CDR3 DNA is TGCAGTGCTAGAGATCCTACCCCAGAGACCCAGTACTTC. Translating gives CSARDPTPETQYF.

The chain combines TRBV29-1 with TRBJ2-7; TRBD2 is a possible D gene (5 bases). Per germline, CDR1 SQVTM and CDR2 ANQGSEA. The CDR3 loop spans 13 amino acids. Trimming removed 5 bases at V and 2 bases at J, with 13 bases between. The CDR3: CSVNGELTYEQYF. In nucleotides, the CDR3 is TGCAGCGTTAATGGGGAGTTAACCTACGAGCAGTACTTC.

The J gene is TRBJ2-5, the V gene TRBV20-1; D gene uncertain. Between the trimmed V and J ends, which lost 1 base and 2 bases, there was a span of 20 bases. The length of the CDR3 is 17 residues. Germline CDR1 reads DFQATT; CDR2 reads SNEGSKA (reference sequence). This CDR3 is CSARGLSGMDRQETQYF. CDR3 nucleotides: TGCAGTGCTAGAGGCCTTTCCGGCATGGACCGTCAAGAGACCCAGTACTTC.

This chain joins TRBV6-2 or TRBV6-3 and TRBJ2-7; weak D call: TRBD2 (5 bases). V was trimmed by 5 bases and J by 4 bases, leaving 9 bases between them. This CDR3 is 12 amino acids long. CDR1 MNHEY and CDR2 SVGEGT come from the germline V gene. The CDR3 coding sequence is TGTGCCAGCAGTAATAGCGAATACGAGCAGTACTTC. It is translated as CASSNSEYEQYF.

The chain has TRBV10-3 and TRBJ2-3; 15 positions agree with TRBD2. There are 23 residues in the CDR3. From germline, CDR1 is ENHRY and CDR2 SYGVKD. Trimming cost V 6 bases and J 1 base; bases outside gene matches: 23. The CDR3 nucleotides are TGTGCCATCAGACCCCCGAGGACTAGCGGGAGGGCCGGATCGGAACCGGGCACAGATACGCAGTATTTT. It yields the protein CAIRPPRTSGRAGSEPGTDTQYF.

This sequence joins TRBV20-1 and TRBJ1-5; D might be TRBD1 (6 bases). CDR1 and CDR2 (germline): DFQATT, SNEGSKA (reference sequence). The CDR3 loop spans 16 amino acids. Trimming took off 4 bases at V and 0 bases at J, with 16 bases between the two ends. DNA of the CDR3: TGCAGTGCTACAATTCGGGGGGCCTTTAGCAATCAGCCCCAGCATTTT. It specifies CSATIRGAFSNQPQHF.

The chain joins TRBV11-2 to TRBJ2-5; 14 nucleotides align to TRBD2. Losses at the gene ends were 7 bases for V and 4 bases for J; bases not matched to a gene: 14. Germline assignment: CDR1 SGHAT and CDR2 FQNNGV. There are 18 residues in the CDR3. The CDR3 here is CASTSGGLAGVMGETQYF. CDR3 coding DNA: TGTGCCAGCACCTCCGGGGGACTAGCGGGAGTCATGGGAGAGACCCAGTACTTC. Supplemented by reference TRBV11-2 and TRBJ2-5, the full variable domain reads EAGVAQSPRYKIIEKRQSVAFWCNPISGHATLYWYQQILGQGPKLLIQFQNNGVVDDSQLPKDRFSAERLKGVDSTLKIQPAKLEDSAVYLCASTSGGLAGVMGETQYFGPGTRLLVL.

V gene TRBV20-1 combines with J gene TRBJ2-7, with 8 bases aligning to TRBD1. Per germline, CDR1 DFQATT and CDR2 SNEGSKA (reference sequence). The J segment lost 1 base and the V segment lost 4 bases, leaving 6 bases of the junction unmatched. The CDR3 runs 14 residues. CDR3 residues: CSATDRVRSYEQYF. CDR3 coding DNA: TGCAGTGCTACGGACAGGGTGCGATCCTACGAGCAGTACTTC.

A few counts support this clonotype. The chain couples TRBV2 to TRBJ2-1; possible D gene TRBD2, 7 bases. Germline-derived CDR1 and CDR2 are SNHLY and FYNNEI. Trimming took 2 bases from V and 4 from J, leaving 15 bases between them. The CDR3 runs 16 residues. DNA for the CDR3: TGTGCCAGCAGTGAAAGGAGGGGAGGGGGTTACAATGAGCAGTTCTTC. Protein: CASSERRGGGYNEQFF.

The rearrangement links TRBV6-1 to TRBJ2-5; weak D call: TRBD1 (6 bases). In germline, CDR1 is MNHNS, CDR2 SASEGT. The CDR3 runs to 16 residues. V was trimmed by 1 base and J by 3 bases, leaving 15 bases between them. The chain's CDR3 is CASSEVLGGTEETQYF. CDR3 nucleotides: TGTGCCAGCAGTGAAGTCCTAGGGGGTACCGAAGAGACCCAGTACTTC.

The rearrangement joins TRBV7-8 to TRBJ2-1; D may be TRBD2 (6 bases). The CDR3 has 15 amino acids. V dropped 0 bases and J dropped 8 bases, with 14 bases sitting between them. In germline, CDR1 is SGHVS, CDR2 FQNEAQ. The CDR3 reads CASSLAPGRKHEQFF. The CDR3 nucleotides are TGTGCCAGCAGCTTAGCCCCAGGGAGGAAACATGAGCAGTTCTTC.

This chain links TRBV7-2 with TRBJ2-7, with a tentative D call TRBD2 (5 bases). Germline V gene sequence: CDR1 SGHTA, CDR2 FQGNSA. The CDR3 sequence is 13 residues long. V was clipped by 7 bases and J by 4 bases, with 14 bases between them. CDR3 region: CASILSEGYEQYF. The CDR3 nucleotides are TGTGCCAGCATCCTCTCCGAGGGTTACGAGCAGTACTTC.

The chain couples TRBV10-3 to TRBJ1-2; weak D call: TRBD1 (6 bases). The germline V and J ends were trimmed by 7 bases and 8 bases, with 20 bases remaining between them. This CDR3 region has 14 residues. The germline gives CDR1 ENHRY, CDR2 SYGVKD. CDR3 in DNA: TGTGCCATCAATAGAGAGGGGGTAGCGCGGGGCTACACCTTC. Protein product: CAINREGVARGYTF.

The rearrangement links TRBV28 to TRBJ1-2; D is possibly TRBD1 (5 bases). CDR3 size: 16 residues. CDR1 is MDHEN and CDR2 is SYDVKM in the germline V gene. With 5 bases removed from V and 6 bases from J, the gap between germline ends came to 22 bases. CDR3 loop: CASSGRSGNDRNGYTF. CDR3 DNA sequence: TGTGCCAGCAGTGGAAGGTCAGGGAATGACCGTAATGGCTACACCTTC.

This sequence joins TRBV20-1 and TRBJ2-7, with D unclear. The V and J ends lost 3 bases and 3 bases respectively, with 12 bases between them. This CDR3 spans 13 amino acids. CDR1 and CDR2 (germline): DFQATT, SNEGSKA (reference sequence). The CDR3 nucleotides read TGCAGTGCTAGGGGAACTACCGACTACGAGCAGTACTTC. This sequence encodes CSARGTTDYEQYF.

Comments on this clonotype: The junction does not match germline at one end; this may be a read error. The V gene is TRBV28, the J gene TRBJ2-6, with D hard to call. Germline CDR1 MDHEN, CDR2 SYDVKM. This CDR3 contains 15 residues. This CDR3 is CASSRPSSGTNVLTF. The CDR3 bases are TGTGCCAGCAGTCGCCCCTCCTCTGGGACCAACGTCCTGACTTTC.

This clonotype was found a few times. The chain couples TRBV10-3 to TRBJ2-7; the match to TRBD1 covers 11 bases. CDR1 is ENHRY, CDR2 SYGVKD, per germline. This CDR3 comprises 15 residues. Trimming at V came to 4 bases and at J to 3 bases, leaving 5 bases not matched to a gene. Written as DNA, the CDR3 is TGTGCCATCAGTGGGCCCGGGACAGGGGGCTACGAGCAGTACTTC. It codes for CAISGPGTGGYEQYF.

The V call is TRBV20-1, the J call TRBJ2-1, with D perhaps matching TRBD1 or TRBD2 (5 bases each). CDR1 and CDR2 from the germline V gene are DFQATT and SNEGSKA (reference sequence). Between the trimmed V and J ends, which lost 0 bases and 9 bases, there was a span of 12 bases. The CDR3 extends over 13 amino acids. The CDR3 sequence: CSARDPARGEQFF. The CDR3, as DNA: TGCAGTGCTAGAGACCCGGCGAGGGGTGAGCAGTTCTTC.

The rearrangement joins TRBV7-2 to TRBJ1-5; a weak D match, TRBD1 (5 bases). The CDR3 is 15 amino acids. The germline gives CDR1 SGHTA, CDR2 FQGNSA. Trimming stripped 5 bases from V and 1 base from J, with 12 bases between. The CDR3 reads CASSPDTLSNQPQHF. CDR3 DNA: TGTGCCAGCAGCCCGGACACCTTGAGCAATCAGCCCCAGCATTTT.